These 10 T cell receptor beta chains originate from one sample sequenced in a study of beta chain features in type 1 diabetes. The authors reverse transcribed all of the isolated RNA, so sequencing captured expressed TCRB transcripts. Clones were read by immunoSEQ multiplex PCR, and TCRdb kept only the in-frame ones, dropping some. The sample has hundreds of thousands of clones, about an eighth seen once. Findings and caveats of the study: All four CD4+ subsets from Type 1 diabetes patients carried moderately but significantly shorter TCRB CDR3s.

These receptors have no known antigen. The sequenced sample consisted of naive CD4+ T cells from blood. The receptors were gathered from a man aged 18 to 30 with type 1 diabetes.

This clone was seen a few times. V is TRBV11-1 and J is TRBJ2-3, with TRBD1 matching over 8 bases. CDR1 is SGHAT, CDR2 FQDESV, per germline (reference sequence). V dropped 4 bases and J dropped 13; count of bases not matched to a gene: 10. The CDR3 runs 13 residues. The CDR3 DNA sequence: TGTGCCAGCAGCTCACACACAGGGGGAGTGGAGTATTTT. As protein: CASSSHTGGVEYF.

The chain couples TRBV9 to TRBJ2-3; D gene ambiguous. Trimming took 7 bases from V and 2 from J, leaving 8 bases between them. Germline V CDR1 and CDR2: SGDLS, YYNGEE. The CDR3 runs to 12 residues. CDR3 sequence reads: CASARITDTQYF. The DNA of the CDR3 is TGTGCCAGCGCTAGAATCACAGATACGCAGTATTTT.

There are a few counts of this clone. CDR3 region: CASSSGQGNGYTF. The CDR3 DNA reads as TGTGCCAGCAGTTCGGGACAGGGGAATGGCTACACCTTC. V usage is TRBV6-5 and J usage is TRBJ1-2; 10 bases align to TRBD1. This CDR3 is 13 amino acids long. The junction had 2 bases not matched to a gene; V was cut back by 4 bases and J by 6 bases. Germline CDR1 MNHEY, CDR2 SVGAGI.

The chain links TRBV27 to TRBJ1-4; D unclear. This CDR3 region has 14 residues. V lost 6 bases and J 6 bases, leaving 14 bases between the germline ends. Looked up from germline, CDR1 is MNHEY and CDR2 is SMNVEV (reference sequence). CDR3 DNA: TGTGCCAGCAGCTTGGTTCGAATGGATGAAAAACTGTTTTTT. It is translated as CASSLVRMDEKLFF. The full variable domain, in which reference TRBV27 and TRBJ1-4 provide the parts outside the CDR3, is EAQVTQNPRYLITVTGKKLTVTCSQNMNHEYMSWYRQDPGLGLRQIYYSMNVEVTDKGDVPEGYKVSRKEKRNFPLILESPSPNQTSLYFCASSLVRMDEKLFFGSGTQLSVL.

The V call is TRBV5-1, the J call TRBJ2-5; D gene unclear. This CDR3 is built from 12 residues. Germline lookup yields CDR1 SGHRS and CDR2 YFSETQ. Trimming cost V 6 bases and J 5 bases, with 11 bases left between them. DNA for the CDR3: TGCGCCAGCAAAATGGGTGGGGAGACCCAGTACTTC. Translation gives CASKMGGETQYF.

This clone was seen only a few times. The same CDR3 is also encoded by other DNA sequences in this sample. The chain is built from TRBV7-9 and TRBJ2-7, with 7 bases lining up with TRBD1. J gave up 1 base and V 5 bases, and 5 bases lay outside the gene matches. Germline V CDR1 and CDR2: SEHNR, FQNEAQ (reference sequence). CDR3 length: 14 residues. The CDR3 DNA is TGTGCCAGCAGCCCTTCGGGACAGTCCTACGAGCAGTACTTC. Protein product: CASSPSGQSYEQYF.

The rearrangement joins TRBV29-1 to TRBJ2-1, with 8 bases lining up with TRBD2. The CDR3 has 16 residues. V was clipped by 7 bases and J by 2 bases; unmatched bases: 13. CDR1 SQVTM and CDR2 ANQGSEA come from the germline V gene. The CDR3 coding sequence is TGCAGCGGCAAAGTTCACGGGGGGGCCACCTACAATGAGCAGTTCTTC. Its translation is CSGKVHGGATYNEQFF.

The chain uses TRBV9 and TRBJ2-1, with 8 bases aligning to TRBD1. This CDR3 comprises 15 residues. Losses at the gene ends were 3 bases for V and 4 bases for J; bases not matched to a gene: 6. Germline CDR1 reads SGDLS; CDR2 reads YYNGEE. Here the CDR3 reads CASSAGGQEYNEQFF. CDR3 DNA: TGTGCCAGCAGCGCCGGGGGACAGGAGTACAATGAGCAGTTCTTC.

This clone was seen more than once but under ten times. This rearrangement joins TRBV7-8 to TRBJ2-3; TRBD1 aligns across 11 bases. Germline values: CDR1 SGHVS, CDR2 FQNEAQ. This CDR3 contains 17 residues. V lost 4 bases to trimming and J lost 1 base; unmatched junction nucleotides: 7. The CDR3 region is CASSSGQGAWGTDTQYF. The CDR3 coding sequence is TGTGCCAGCAGCTCCGGACAGGGGGCATGGGGCACAGATACGCAGTATTTT.

The chain employs TRBV15 and TRBJ2-3; no definite D call. Germline CDR1 is LNHNV and CDR2 is YYDKDF (reference sequence). Trimming removed 0 bases from V and 5 bases from J, with 9 bases in between. The CDR3 runs to 14 residues. Written as DNA, the CDR3 is TGTGCCACCAGCAGAGATCGGGTCGGAGATACGCAGTATTTT. It specifies CATSRDRVGDTQYF.